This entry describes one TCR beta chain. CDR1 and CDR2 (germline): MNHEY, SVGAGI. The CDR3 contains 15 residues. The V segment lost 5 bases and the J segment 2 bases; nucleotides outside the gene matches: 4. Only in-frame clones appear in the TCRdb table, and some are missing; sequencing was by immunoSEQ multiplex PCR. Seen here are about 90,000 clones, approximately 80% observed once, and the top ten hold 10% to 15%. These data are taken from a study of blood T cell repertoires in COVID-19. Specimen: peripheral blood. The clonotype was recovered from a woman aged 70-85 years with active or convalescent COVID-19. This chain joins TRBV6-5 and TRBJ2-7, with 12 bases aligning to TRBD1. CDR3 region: CASSNRDRGPYEQYF. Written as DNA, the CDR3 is TGTGCCAGCAGTAACCGGGACAGGGGGCCCTACGAGCAGTACTTC.